The sample holds a few counts of the clone carrying this TCR beta chain. Its specificity is unknown. This specimen comes from a study of cytomegalovirus exposure and HLA in healthy donors. Primers: 60 Vbeta forward and 13 Jbeta reverse. Under the authors' procedure: The count from a later analysis was 79 million or so unique TCR beta chains, some 11 million of them shared. Profiled with immunoSEQ multiplex PCR; TCRdb holds only in-frame clones, not every one. That table is the source of V, J and clone size, and D and trimming were worked out from the DNA. The sample contains some 150,000 clones, 70% to 90% of which appear only once. The study, taken as a whole, reports: In a later analysis, a genetic analysis reported fewer productive-TCR N-insertions in an Asian-associated ancestry cluster than the cohort average. Clonal expansion, a later analysis showed, was greater in HLA-associated TCR beta chains than in equally common others.

The CDR3 loop spans 15 amino acids. The germline V gene encodes CDR1 MNHNY and CDR2 SVGAGI (reference sequence). Trimming removed 3 bases from V and 3 bases from J; junction bases left unmatched: 4. This TCR came from a man aged 35 to 55 in good health and CMV-seronegative. The rearrangement joins TRBV6-6 to TRBJ2-1; 8 bases line up with TRBD1. Sequenced input: PBMCs. CDR3 region: CASSYLQGDYNEQFF. Here the CDR3 DNA reads TGTGCCAGCAGTTATTTACAGGGGGACTACAATGAGCAGTTCTTC.